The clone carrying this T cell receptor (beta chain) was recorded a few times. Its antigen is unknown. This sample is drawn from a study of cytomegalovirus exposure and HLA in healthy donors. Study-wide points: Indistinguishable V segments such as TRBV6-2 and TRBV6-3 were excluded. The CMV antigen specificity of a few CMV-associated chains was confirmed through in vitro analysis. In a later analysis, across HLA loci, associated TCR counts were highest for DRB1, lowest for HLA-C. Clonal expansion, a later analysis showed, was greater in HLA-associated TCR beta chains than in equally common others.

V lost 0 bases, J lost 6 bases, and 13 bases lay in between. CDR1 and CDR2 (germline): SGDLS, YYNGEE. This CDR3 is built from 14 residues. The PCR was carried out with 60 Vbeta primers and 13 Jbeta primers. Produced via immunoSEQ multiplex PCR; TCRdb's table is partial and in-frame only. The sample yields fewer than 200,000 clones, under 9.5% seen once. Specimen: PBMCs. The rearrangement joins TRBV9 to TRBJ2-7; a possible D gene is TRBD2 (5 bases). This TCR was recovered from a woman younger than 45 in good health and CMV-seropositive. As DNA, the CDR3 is TGTGCCAGCAGCGTAGTAGCCGGAGGCACCGAGCAGTACTTC. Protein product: CASSVVAGGTEQYF.